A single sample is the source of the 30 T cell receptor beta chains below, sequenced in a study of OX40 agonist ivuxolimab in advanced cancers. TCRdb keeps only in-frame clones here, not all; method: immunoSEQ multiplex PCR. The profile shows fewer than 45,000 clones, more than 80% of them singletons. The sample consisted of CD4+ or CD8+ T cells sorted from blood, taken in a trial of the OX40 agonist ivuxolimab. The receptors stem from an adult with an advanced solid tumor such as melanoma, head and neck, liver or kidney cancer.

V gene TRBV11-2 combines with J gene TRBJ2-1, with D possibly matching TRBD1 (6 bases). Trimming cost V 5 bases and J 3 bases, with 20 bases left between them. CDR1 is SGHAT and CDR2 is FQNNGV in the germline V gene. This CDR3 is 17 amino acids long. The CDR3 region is CASSPTPGHPLYNEQFF. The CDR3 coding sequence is TGTGCCAGCAGCCCTACACCGGGACACCCCCTCTACAATGAGCAGTTCTTC.

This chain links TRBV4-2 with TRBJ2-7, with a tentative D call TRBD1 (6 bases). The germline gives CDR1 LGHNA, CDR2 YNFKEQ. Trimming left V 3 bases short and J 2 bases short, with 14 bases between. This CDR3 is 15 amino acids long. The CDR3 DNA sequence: TGTGCCAGCAGCCAGGAGAGGGGGAGTGCCTACGAGCAGTACTTC. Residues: CASSQERGSAYEQYF.

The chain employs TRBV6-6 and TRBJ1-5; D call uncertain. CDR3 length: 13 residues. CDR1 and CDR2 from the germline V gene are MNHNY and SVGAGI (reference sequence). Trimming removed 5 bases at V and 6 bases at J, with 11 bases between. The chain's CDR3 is CASSPQEGQPQHF. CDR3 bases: TGTGCCAGCAGTCCCCAGGAGGGTCAGCCCCAGCATTTT.

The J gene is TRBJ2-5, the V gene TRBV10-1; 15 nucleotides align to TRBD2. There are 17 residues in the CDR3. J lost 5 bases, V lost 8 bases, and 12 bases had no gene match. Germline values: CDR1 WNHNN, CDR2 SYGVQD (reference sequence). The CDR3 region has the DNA TGCGCCAGCGCCCCGGGACTAGCGGGGGGAGTACCCGAGACCCAGTACTTC. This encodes CASAPGLAGGVPETQYF.

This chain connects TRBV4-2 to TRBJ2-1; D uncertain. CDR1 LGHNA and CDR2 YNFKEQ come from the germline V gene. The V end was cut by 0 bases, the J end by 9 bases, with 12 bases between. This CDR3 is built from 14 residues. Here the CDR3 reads CASSQDRPGTEQFF. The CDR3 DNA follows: TGTGCCAGCAGCCAAGATCGACCCGGCACTGAGCAGTTCTTC.

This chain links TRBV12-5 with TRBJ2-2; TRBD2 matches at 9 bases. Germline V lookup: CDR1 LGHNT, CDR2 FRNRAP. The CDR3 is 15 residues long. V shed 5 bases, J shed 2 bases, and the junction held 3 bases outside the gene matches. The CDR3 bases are TGTGCTAGTGGTCGACTAGCGGTTAACACCGGGGAGCTGTTTTTT. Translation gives CASGRLAVNTGELFF. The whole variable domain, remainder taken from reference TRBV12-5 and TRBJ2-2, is DARVTQTPRHKVTEMGQEVTMRCQPILGHNTVFWYRQTMMQGLELLAYFRNRAPLDDSGMPKDRFSAEMPDATLATLKIQPSEPRDSAVYFCASGRLAVNTGELFFGEGSRLTVL.

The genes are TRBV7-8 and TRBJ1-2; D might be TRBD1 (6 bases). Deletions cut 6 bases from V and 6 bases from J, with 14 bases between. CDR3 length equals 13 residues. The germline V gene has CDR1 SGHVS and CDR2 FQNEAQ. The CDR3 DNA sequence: TGTGCCAGCAGTCGCAGGGGCGTAAATGGCTACACCTTC. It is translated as CASSRRGVNGYTF.

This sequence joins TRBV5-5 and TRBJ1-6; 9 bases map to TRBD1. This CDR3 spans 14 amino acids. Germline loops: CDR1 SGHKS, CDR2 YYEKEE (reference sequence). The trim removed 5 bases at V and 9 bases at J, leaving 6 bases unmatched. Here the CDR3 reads CASRTGTGLSPLHF. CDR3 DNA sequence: TGTGCCAGCAGAACCGGGACAGGGCTTTCACCCCTCCACTTT.

In nucleotides, the CDR3 is TGTGCCAGCAGCCCTAGCGGGCTCTACAATGAGCAGTTCTTC. As protein: CASSPSGLYNEQFF. The chain is built from TRBV27 and TRBJ2-1, with 8 bases that match TRBD2. This CDR3 has 14 amino acids. Trimming removed 6 bases from V and 3 bases from J; junction bases left unmatched: 4. The V gene's germline CDR1 is MNHEY and CDR2 SMNVEV (reference sequence).

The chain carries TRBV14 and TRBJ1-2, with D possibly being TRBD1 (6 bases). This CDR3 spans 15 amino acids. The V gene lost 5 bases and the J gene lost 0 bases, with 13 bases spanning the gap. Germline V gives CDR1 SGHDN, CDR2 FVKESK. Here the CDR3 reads CASSEGGAPNYGYTF. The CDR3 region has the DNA TGTGCCAGCAGCGAAGGGGGGGCTCCTAACTATGGCTACACCTTC.

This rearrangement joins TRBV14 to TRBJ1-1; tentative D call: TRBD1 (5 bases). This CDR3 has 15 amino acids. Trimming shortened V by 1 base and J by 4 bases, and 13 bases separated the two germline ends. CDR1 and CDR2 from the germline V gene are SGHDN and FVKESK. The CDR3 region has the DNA TGTGCCAGCAGCCAAGCCTGGCGGGGACTCACTGAAGCTTTCTTT. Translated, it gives CASSQAWRGLTEAFF.

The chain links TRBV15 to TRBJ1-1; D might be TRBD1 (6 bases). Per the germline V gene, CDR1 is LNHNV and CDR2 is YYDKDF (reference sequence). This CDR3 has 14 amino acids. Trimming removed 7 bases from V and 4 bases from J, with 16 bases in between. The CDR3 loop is CATNQERGATEAFF. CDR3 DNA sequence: TGTGCCACCAATCAGGAACGGGGGGCCACTGAAGCTTTCTTT.

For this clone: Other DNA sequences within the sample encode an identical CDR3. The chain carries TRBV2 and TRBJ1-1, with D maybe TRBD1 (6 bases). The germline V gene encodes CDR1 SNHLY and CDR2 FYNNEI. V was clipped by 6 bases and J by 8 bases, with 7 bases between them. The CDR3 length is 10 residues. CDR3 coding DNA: TGTGCCAGCAGGGGACAAGAAGCTTTCTTT. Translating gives CASRGQEAFF.

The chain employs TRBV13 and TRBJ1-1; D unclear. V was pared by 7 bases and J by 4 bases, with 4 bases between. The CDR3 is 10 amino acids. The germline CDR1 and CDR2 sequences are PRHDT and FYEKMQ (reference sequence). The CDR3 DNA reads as TGTGCCAGCACCCCCACTGAAGCTTTCTTT. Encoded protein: CASTPTEAFF.

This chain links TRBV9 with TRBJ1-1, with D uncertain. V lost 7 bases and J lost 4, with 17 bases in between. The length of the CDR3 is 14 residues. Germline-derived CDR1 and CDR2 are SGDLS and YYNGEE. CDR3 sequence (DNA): TGTGCCAGCGGATCGCCTCTGGCGGGCACTGAAGCTTTCTTT. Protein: CASGSPLAGTEAFF.

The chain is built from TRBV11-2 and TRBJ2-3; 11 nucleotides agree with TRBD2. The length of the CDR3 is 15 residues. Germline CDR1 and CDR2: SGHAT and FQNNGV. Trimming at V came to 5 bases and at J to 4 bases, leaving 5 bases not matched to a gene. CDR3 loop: CASSLGLAEADTQYF. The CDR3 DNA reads TGTGCCAGCAGCCTGGGACTAGCGGAGGCAGATACGCAGTATTTT.

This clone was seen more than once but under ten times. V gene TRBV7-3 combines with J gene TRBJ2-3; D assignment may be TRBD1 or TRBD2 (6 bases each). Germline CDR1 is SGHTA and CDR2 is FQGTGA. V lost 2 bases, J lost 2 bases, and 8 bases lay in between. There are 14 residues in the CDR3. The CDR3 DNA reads TGTGCCAGCAGCTTACGGGGGCCCACAGATACGCAGTATTTT. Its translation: CASSLRGPTDTQYF.

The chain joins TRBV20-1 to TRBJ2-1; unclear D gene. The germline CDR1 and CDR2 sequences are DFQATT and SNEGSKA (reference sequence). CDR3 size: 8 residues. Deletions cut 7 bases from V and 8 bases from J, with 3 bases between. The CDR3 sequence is CSVYEQFF. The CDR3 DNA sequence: TGCAGTGTGTATGAGCAGTTCTTC.

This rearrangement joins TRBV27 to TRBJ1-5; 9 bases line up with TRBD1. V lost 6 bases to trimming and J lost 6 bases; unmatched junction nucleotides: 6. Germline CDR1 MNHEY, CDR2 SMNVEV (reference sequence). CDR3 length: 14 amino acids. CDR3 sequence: CASSWTGAIQPQHF. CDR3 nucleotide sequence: TGTGCCAGCAGCTGGACAGGGGCGATTCAGCCCCAGCATTTT.

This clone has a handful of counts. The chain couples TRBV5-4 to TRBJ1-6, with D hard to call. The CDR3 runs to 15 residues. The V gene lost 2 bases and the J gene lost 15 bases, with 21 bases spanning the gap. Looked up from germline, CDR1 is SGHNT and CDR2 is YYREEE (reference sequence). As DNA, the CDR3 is TGTGCCAGCAGCTTAGGATGGACGGAGAACCCACGCCTCCACTTT. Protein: CASSLGWTENPRLHF.

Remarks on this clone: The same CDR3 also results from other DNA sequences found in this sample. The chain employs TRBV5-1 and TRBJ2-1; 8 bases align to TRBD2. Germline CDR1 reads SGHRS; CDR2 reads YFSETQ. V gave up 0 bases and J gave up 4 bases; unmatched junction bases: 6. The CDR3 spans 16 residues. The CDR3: CASSLAAGGPYNEQFF. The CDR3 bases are TGCGCCAGCAGCTTGGCTGCGGGAGGCCCTTACAATGAGCAGTTCTTC.

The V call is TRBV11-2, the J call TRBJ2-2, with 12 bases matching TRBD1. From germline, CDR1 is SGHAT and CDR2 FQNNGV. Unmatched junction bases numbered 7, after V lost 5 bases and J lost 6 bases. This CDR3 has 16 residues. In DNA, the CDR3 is TGTGCCAGCAGCGGATCCGGGACAGGGGGCCCCGGGGAGCTGTTTTTT. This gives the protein CASSGSGTGGPGELFF.

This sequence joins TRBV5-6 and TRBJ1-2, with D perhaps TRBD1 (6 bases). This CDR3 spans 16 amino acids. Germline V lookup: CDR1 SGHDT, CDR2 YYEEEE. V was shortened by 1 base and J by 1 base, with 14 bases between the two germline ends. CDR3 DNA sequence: TGTGCCAGCAGCTTGATGAGGGAGGGGGTTAACTATGGCTACACCTTC. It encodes CASSLMREGVNYGYTF.

In DNA, the CDR3 is TGTGCCAGCAGTGAAGCGGCGATGGGGACAGCCAACTACGAGCAGTACTTC. Translating gives CASSEAAMGTANYEQYF. The chain carries TRBV6-1 and TRBJ2-7; 7 bases line up with TRBD1. J gave up 3 bases and V 0 bases, and 11 bases lay outside the gene matches. The CDR3 is 17 residues long. Germline CDR1 and CDR2: MNHNS and SASEGT.

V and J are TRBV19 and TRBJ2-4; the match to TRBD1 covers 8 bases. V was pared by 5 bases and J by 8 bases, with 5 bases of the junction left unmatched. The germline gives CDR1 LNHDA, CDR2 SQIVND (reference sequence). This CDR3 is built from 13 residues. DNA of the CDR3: TGTGCCAGTAGTGTACTACAGGGGGACATTCAGTACTTC. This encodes CASSVLQGDIQYF.

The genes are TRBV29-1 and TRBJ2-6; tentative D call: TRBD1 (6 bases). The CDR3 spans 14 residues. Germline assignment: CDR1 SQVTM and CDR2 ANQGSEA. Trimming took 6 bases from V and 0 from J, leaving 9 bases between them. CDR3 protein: CSVTGSSGANVLTF. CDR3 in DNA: TGCAGCGTAACAGGGAGCTCTGGGGCCAACGTCCTGACTTTC.

CDR3 region: CASSLGGRDTQYF. The CDR3 region has the DNA TGTGCCAGCAGCTTAGGTGGGCGAGATACGCAGTATTTT. The V and J genes are TRBV5-6 and TRBJ2-3; D uncertain. With 2 bases removed from V and 5 bases from J, the gap between germline ends came to 9 bases. Germline V gene data show CDR1 as SGHDT and CDR2 as YYEEEE. CDR3 length: 13 residues.

The CDR3 DNA follows: TGCGCCAGCAGTGAGTCAAGGGAGGGAATGGACACCGGGGAGCTGTTTTTT. Amino acid sequence: CASSESREGMDTGELFF. This chain links TRBV10-1 with TRBJ2-2, with TRBD2 identical over 7 bases. Trimming cost V 0 bases and J 3 bases; bases outside gene matches: 7. The CDR3 is 17 residues long. Germline V gene sequence: CDR1 WNHNN, CDR2 SYGVQD (reference sequence).

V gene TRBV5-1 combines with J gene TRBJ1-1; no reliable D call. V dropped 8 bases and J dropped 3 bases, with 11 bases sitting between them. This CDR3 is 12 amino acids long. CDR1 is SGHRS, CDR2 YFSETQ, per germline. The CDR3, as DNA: TGCGCCAGTCGGGCTTGGGACACTGAAGCTTTCTTT. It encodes CASRAWDTEAFF.

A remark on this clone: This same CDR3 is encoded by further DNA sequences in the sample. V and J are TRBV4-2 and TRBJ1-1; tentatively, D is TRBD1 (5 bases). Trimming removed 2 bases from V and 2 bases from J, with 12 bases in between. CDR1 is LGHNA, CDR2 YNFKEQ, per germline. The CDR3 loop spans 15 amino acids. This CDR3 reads CASSQSRGVNTEAFF. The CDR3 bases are TGTGCCAGCAGCCAATCTCGGGGGGTTAACACTGAAGCTTTCTTT.